This record looks at one T cell receptor beta chain sequence and its context. Its antigen is unknown. Base qualities are not provided; no much larger clone lies one nucleotide away. The data are from a study of blood T cell repertoires in COVID-19 (TCRdb year 2020). Regarding the study in general: The collaborator samples originated in the United States, Italy and Spain and spanned the acute and convalescent phases of COVID-19. The material from the prospective study consisted of cDNA or gDNA derived from T cells, B-cell-depleted T cells, or PBMCs. Deeply sampled blood TCRbeta repertoires from subjects exposed to, actively infected with, or recovered from COVID-19 were included in the dataset. The repertoires were released in a freely available public database meant as a resource for research on the immune response to SARS-CoV-2. Samples came from the ongoing ImmuneRACE study (first 160 participants) plus 1,254 subjects from 6 global collaborators. Where available, HLA class I and class II types were taken from metadata supplied by the sample provider and were not determined by assay-based typing. A de-identified subject ID, COVID-19 status, age in years and sex were almost always included in the sample metadata.

TCRbeta CDR3 regions were amplified from genomic DNA by means of the immunoSEQ Assay, a bias-controlled multiplex PCR. The study's own analysis went as follows. The number of nucleated cells in each sample was estimated by amplification of reference gene primers within the assay. Sequence reads were collapsed and filtered to measure the absolute abundance of every unique TCRbeta CDR3 rearrangement. Productive Simpson clonality was computed per sample as the square root of Simpson's diversity index over productive rearrangements. This immuneACCESS table, as held by TCRdb, lists in-frame sequences with V and J called but not all clones. Of the missing ones, under half trace to an unresolved V gene in checked studies; the others have no known cause. V and J calls and clone size follow that table, whereas D and trimming were derived from the DNA. This sample is represented by some 270,000 clones; approximately 88% of them were singletons. Around 3% of the sample belongs to the ten largest clones.

Points the paper makes about the study in general: How much clinical and demographic metadata was included differed by source and by participant, and the metadata was provided uncurated.

Taken from the germline V gene (reference sequence), the CDR1 and CDR2 loops are MNHEY and SMNVEV. The CDR3 runs 16 amino acids, cysteine and phenylalanine included. Just the 48-base CDR3 DNA is kept, in frame starting at base 1. V has 5 bases trimmed and J has 2 bases trimmed; junction bases matching no gene number 8. Participants in the prospective study were aged roughly 18 to 89 years, lived in over 20 United States geographic areas, and enrolled through a virtual design. To assign participants to cohorts, the prospective study relied on clinical history that participants themselves reported in a screening survey and a study questionnaire. A participant counted as exposed if, within 2 weeks of entering the study, that participant had been in contact with someone who had a PCR-confirmed or clinician-diagnosed COVID-19 case. Each participant in the prospective study had whole blood, serum and a nasopharyngeal or oropharyngeal swab collected by mobile phlebotomists. Over a 2-month period, participants in the prospective study had the option of providing additional blood draws and questionnaires. Blood samples from the prospective study were shipped frozen or at room temperature prior to DNA extraction.

Sequenced: PBMCs or T cells enriched from blood (not recorded which). The receptor's source is a woman in her thirties or forties who had been exposed to COVID-19. The chain links TRBV27 with TRBJ2-3, and TRBD2 aligns with 9 junction nucleotides. Here is the DNA: TGTGCCAGCAGTCCATCTAGCGGGGAACACACAGATACGCAGTATTTT. This codes for CASSPSSGEHTDTQYF.